The rows below give T cell receptor beta chains drawn from one sample of a study of blood T cell repertoires in COVID-19. Method: immunoSEQ multiplex PCR; TCRdb's copy keeps in-frame clones and lacks some. Among about 40,000 clones listed, 70% to 85% were seen once. The sequenced sample was peripheral blood. The origin of the receptors is a woman between 55 and 75 years old with acute or convalescent COVID-19. The CDR3 runs from the conserved cysteine through the conserved F or W. The order of the fields is clone size, V gene, D gene, J gene, CDR3 protein, CDR3 DNA. D genes are given only for firm matches. Clone size is stated in some rows and not others, as once, few, many or a class when expanded.

size: NA; V: TRBV19; D: TRBD1; J: TRBJ1-2; CDR3: CASSLLSGGTGAYGYTF; DNA: TGTGCCAGTAGTCTCCTCTCTGGGGGGACAGGGGCCTATGGCTACACCTTC
size: NA; V: TRBV6-6; D: NA; J: TRBJ1-1; CDR3: CASTSPGAGTEAFF; DNA: TGTGCCAGCACCTCCCCTGGGGCTGGCACTGAAGCTTTCTTT
size: NA; V: TRBV11-2; D: TRBD2; J: TRBJ2-5; CDR3: CASSFSGRQETQYF; DNA: TGTGCCAGCAGCTTTAGCGGGAGACAAGAGACCCAGTACTTC
size: NA; V: TRBV4-1; D: TRBD1; J: TRBJ1-2; CDR3: CASSPGQGFRYYGYTF; DNA: TGCGCCAGCAGCCCGGGACAGGGGTTCCGCTACTATGGCTACACCTTC
size: NA; V: TRBV9; D: NA; J: TRBJ1-2; CDR3: CASSVDHRANYGYTF; DNA: TGTGCCAGCAGCGTAGATCACAGGGCTAACTATGGCTACACCTTC
size: NA; V: TRBV19; D: TRBD1; J: TRBJ1-6; CDR3: CASSNSGTAINSPLHF; DNA: TGTGCCAGTAGCAATTCCGGGACAGCGATCAATTCACCCCTCCACTTT
size: NA; V: TRBV7-3; D: NA; J: TRBJ2-2; CDR3: CASSLTGGGRTNTGELFF; DNA: TGTGCCAGCAGCTTAACAGGGGGCGGGAGGACGAACACCGGGGAGCTGTTTTTT
size: NA; V: TRBV30; D: TRBD1; J: TRBJ1-3; CDR3: CAWSEGQGISGNTIYF; DNA: TGTGCCTGGAGTGAGGGACAGGGGATCTCTGGAAACACCATATATTTT
size: NA; V: TRBV24-1; D: NA; J: TRBJ1-5; CDR3: CATSGPLRGGAPQPQHF; DNA: TGTGCCACCTCAGGGCCCCTCCGTGGGGGCGCACCTCAGCCCCAGCATTTT
size: NA; V: TRBV2; D: TRBD1; J: TRBJ1-2; CDR3: CASTTPGQNYGYTF; DNA: TGTGCCAGCACGACCCCGGGACAGAACTATGGCTACACCTTC
size: once; V: TRBV27; D: NA; J: TRBJ2-2; CDR3: CASSLSWTANTGELFF; DNA: TGTGCCAGCAGTTTAAGTTGGACAGCGAACACCGGGGAGCTGTTTTTT
size: NA; V: TRBV4-1; D: NA; J: TRBJ2-7; CDR3: CASSQVYSSSGSIYEQYF; DNA: TGCGCCAGCAGCCAAGTTTACTCGTCGAGCGGTTCTATCTACGAGCAGTACTTC
size: NA; V: TRBV9; D: NA; J: TRBJ1-1; CDR3: CASSAEARDTEAFF; DNA: TGTGCCAGCAGCGCAGAGGCGAGAGATACTGAAGCTTTCTTT
size: NA; V: TRBV27; D: TRBD1; J: TRBJ1-6; CDR3: CASRRTGGDSPLHF; DNA: TGTGCCAGCAGGCGGACAGGGGGAGACTCACCCCTCCACTTT
size: NA; V: TRBV5-8; D: NA; J: TRBJ1-5; CDR3: CASSFRGGEPQHF; DNA: TGTGCCAGCAGCTTCAGGGGTGGTGAGCCCCAGCATTTT
size: NA; V: TRBV10-3; D: TRBD1; J: TRBJ2-7; CDR3: CAINQGAVNEQYF; DNA: TGTGCCATCAACCAGGGGGCCGTAAACGAGCAGTACTTC
size: NA; V: TRBV5-1; D: TRBD1; J: TRBJ1-2; CDR3: CASSEGQNYGYTF; DNA: TGCGCCAGCAGCGAGGGACAGAACTATGGCTACACCTTC
size: NA; V: TRBV6-5; D: TRBD2; J: TRBJ2-2; CDR3: CASSYEREVTGELFF; DNA: TGTGCCAGCAGTTACGAGCGGGAGGTCACCGGGGAGCTGTTTTTT
size: NA; V: TRBV11-2; D: NA; J: TRBJ1-1; CDR3: CASSLEPAGGTEAFF; DNA: TGTGCCAGCAGCTTAGAGCCGGCGGGGGGCACTGAAGCTTTCTTT
size: NA; V: TRBV5-1; D: NA; J: TRBJ2-7; CDR3: CASSAGSTYEQYF; DNA: TGCGCCAGCAGCGCGGGGTCTACTTACGAGCAGTACTTC
size: NA; V: TRBV6-5; D: NA; J: TRBJ1-2; CDR3: CASKRTPRDGYTF; DNA: TGTGCCAGCAAGCGGACGCCCAGAGATGGCTACACCTTC
size: NA; V: TRBV9; D: NA; J: TRBJ2-5; CDR3: CASSVSRDGAPGTAVSQYF; DNA: TGTGCCAGCAGCGTATCGAGAGACGGGGCCCCCGGGACTGCGGTTTCCCAGTACTTC
size: NA; V: TRBV30; D: TRBD1; J: TRBJ1-5; CDR3: CAWSRTGTHGNQPQHF; DNA: TGTGCCTGGAGCCGGACAGGGACTCACGGCAATCAGCCCCAGCATTTT
size: NA; V: TRBV11-1; D: NA; J: TRBJ1-2; CDR3: CASSPAGDDYGYTF; DNA: TGTGCCAGCAGCCCCGCAGGGGATGACTATGGCTACACCTTC
size: NA; V: TRBV9; D: NA; J: TRBJ2-2; CDR3: CASSVDRPNTGELFF; DNA: TGTGCCAGCAGCGTAGACAGGCCGAACACCGGGGAGCTGTTTTTT
size: NA; V: TRBV3-1/TRBV3-2; D: TRBD1; J: TRBJ1-4; CDR3: CASSHRDRVGEKLFF; DNA: TGTGCCAGCAGCCACCGGGACAGGGTCGGTGAAAAACTGTTTTTT
size: few; V: TRBV5-1; D: NA; J: TRBJ2-5; CDR3: CASSLGTGETQYF; DNA: TGCGCCAGCAGCTTGGGGACTGGAGAGACCCAGTACTTC
size: NA; V: TRBV13; D: TRBD2; J: TRBJ2-5; CDR3: CASSSFAGEETQYF; DNA: TGTGCCAGCAGCTCGTTCGCGGGGGAAGAGACCCAGTACTTC
size: once; V: TRBV12-5; D: NA; J: TRBJ1-4; CDR3: CASGLGPTGRAEKLFF; DNA: TGTGCTAGTGGTTTGGGGCCAACAGGGCGGGCTGAAAAACTGTTTTTT
size: NA; V: TRBV2; D: NA; J: TRBJ1-6; CDR3: CASSSNSPLHF; DNA: TGTGCCAGCAGCTCGAATTCACCCCTCCACTTT
size: NA; V: TRBV18; D: NA; J: TRBJ2-1; CDR3: CASSLRVSSYNEQFF; DNA: TGTGCCAGCTCACTCAGGGTTAGCTCCTACAATGAGCAGTTCTTC
size: NA; V: TRBV5-1; D: NA; J: TRBJ1-2; CDR3: CASSPAPEANYGYTF; DNA: TGCGCCAGCAGCCCCGCTCCGGAGGCTAACTATGGCTACACCTTC
size: NA; V: TRBV5-4; D: TRBD2; J: TRBJ2-1; CDR3: CASSLSGSSYNEQFF; DNA: TGTGCCAGCAGCTTGAGCGGGAGCTCCTACAATGAGCAGTTCTTC
size: NA; V: TRBV4-1; D: TRBD1; J: TRBJ1-1; CDR3: CASSQVGRGRRENTEAFF; DNA: TGCGCCAGCAGCCAAGTTGGCAGGGGGCGCCGGGAGAACACTGAAGCTTTCTTT
size: NA; V: TRBV9; D: NA; J: TRBJ2-1; CDR3: CASSVAFGKGVGGNEQFF; DNA: TGTGCCAGCAGCGTAGCTTTCGGCAAGGGCGTAGGCGGGAATGAGCAGTTCTTC
size: NA; V: TRBV3-1/TRBV3-2; D: NA; J: TRBJ2-1; CDR3: CASSPGLLYNEQFF; DNA: TGTGCCAGCAGCCCAGGACTACTTTACAATGAGCAGTTCTTC
size: NA; V: TRBV28; D: TRBD2; J: TRBJ2-5; CDR3: CASSPLPGGLLGTQYF; DNA: TGTGCCAGCAGTCCATTACCCGGGGGGTTACTGGGAACCCAGTACTTC
size: NA; V: TRBV6-5; D: TRBD1; J: TRBJ1-4; CDR3: CASTGGGGEKLFF; DNA: TGTGCCTCCACAGGGGGCGGGGGGGAAAAACTGTTTTTT
size: NA; V: TRBV9; D: NA; J: TRBJ1-5; CDR3: CASSNAVDGAQPQHF; DNA: TGTGCCAGCAGCAATGCCGTGGATGGGGCTCAGCCCCAGCATTTT
size: NA; V: TRBV6-2/TRBV6-3; D: NA; J: TRBJ1-3; CDR3: CASSIADGNTIYF; DNA: TGTGCCAGCAGTATAGCCGATGGAAACACCATATATTTT
size: NA; V: TRBV28; D: TRBD2; J: TRBJ2-5; CDR3: CASSSGLAGGQRGTQYF; DNA: TGTGCCAGCAGCTCGGGACTAGCGGGGGGCCAGAGAGGGACCCAGTACTTC
size: NA; V: TRBV7-8; D: TRBD2; J: TRBJ2-1; CDR3: CASSSQLTSGNNEQFF; DNA: TGTGCCAGCAGCTCCCAATTGACTAGCGGGAACAATGAGCAGTTCTTC
size: NA; V: TRBV6-5; D: NA; J: TRBJ2-1; CDR3: CASSPERQSVAEQFF; DNA: TGTGCCAGCAGTCCGGAAAGGCAAAGCGTGGCTGAGCAGTTCTTC
size: NA; V: TRBV7-2; D: TRBD2; J: TRBJ2-3; CDR3: CASSLARLAGGTSTDTQYF; DNA: TGTGCCAGCAGCTTAGCGCGACTAGCGGGGGGAACTAGCACAGATACGCAGTATTTT
size: NA; V: TRBV5-1; D: NA; J: TRBJ2-5; CDR3: CASSLGLFQETQYF; DNA: TGCGCCAGCAGCTTGGGGCTGTTCCAAGAGACCCAGTACTTC
size: NA; V: TRBV28; D: NA; J: TRBJ1-2; CDR3: CASSQGFNRGYTF; DNA: TGTGCCAGCAGCCAGGGTTTTAATCGTGGCTACACCTTC
size: NA; V: TRBV24-1; D: NA; J: TRBJ1-2; CDR3: CATEARGSYGYTF; DNA: TGTGCCACCGAAGCCCGCGGCAGCTATGGCTACACCTTC
size: NA; V: TRBV27; D: NA; J: TRBJ1-2; CDR3: CASKSGWQAGRYGYTF; DNA: TGTGCCAGCAAAAGTGGGTGGCAGGCCGGGAGGTATGGCTACACCTTC